This TCR beta chain was found in a study of T cells in Graves' hyperthyroidism and ophthalmopathy. Ophthalmopathy patients had moderate-to-severe active disease, CAS ≥3, NOSPECS ≥4, and disease duration under 3 months. Orbital computed tomography and thyroid ultrasound, together with serum TRAb and thyroxine and clinical symptoms, were used for diagnoses. Germline lookup yields CDR1 MNHEY and CDR2 SVGEGT. After removal of 8 bases from V and 3 bases from J, the junction contained 1 base not matched to a gene. This CDR3 spans 13 amino acids. Regions amplified from RNA transcripts were the TCR beta CDR3 regions. First-round RT-PCR targeting the TCR CDR3 was performed with the HTBI primer set. TCRdb redid the calling of the multiplex PCR reads with MiXCR, one entry per CDR3 protein. The data contain around 300,000 distinct CDR3 sequences, over 20% of them singletons.

Material: blood. The TCR sequence derives from a man aged 25-45 years with Graves' ophthalmopathy. The V call is TRBV6-2 or TRBV6-3, the J call TRBJ2-1; 10 bases align to TRBD2. CDR3 in amino acids: CASGTSVYNEQFF. In DNA, the CDR3 is TGTGCCAGCGGGACTAGCGTCTACAATGAGCAGTTCTTC.